This T cell receptor (beta chain) emerged from a study of early T cells in non-severe SARS-CoV-2 infection. On the study more broadly: Unpaired chains resulted from sequencing bulk RNA of unsorted whole blood.

Tagging with unique molecular identifiers was applied to individual cDNA molecules. From the 5' RACE reads, TCRdb called clonotypes with MiXCR, one entry per CDR3 protein. The repertoire includes about 64,000 distinct CDR3 sequences, around 4.6% of them detected once, and just under 5% sits in the top ten. The CDR3 consists of 17 residues. CDR1 ENHRY and CDR2 SYGVKD come from the germline V gene. The V gene end was trimmed by 4 bases and the J gene end by 2 bases; junction bases not matched to a gene: 7. Specimen: whole blood. This TCR was sampled from an adult who was a healthcare worker with PCR-confirmed SARS-CoV-2 infection or an uninfected control (not recorded which). The chain links TRBV10-3 to TRBJ2-3, with 12 bases that match TRBD2. The CDR3, as DNA: TGTGCCATCAGTGGGGGTCTAGCGGGAGGGCCCACAGATACGCAGTATTTT. Translating gives CAISGGLAGGPTDTQYF.